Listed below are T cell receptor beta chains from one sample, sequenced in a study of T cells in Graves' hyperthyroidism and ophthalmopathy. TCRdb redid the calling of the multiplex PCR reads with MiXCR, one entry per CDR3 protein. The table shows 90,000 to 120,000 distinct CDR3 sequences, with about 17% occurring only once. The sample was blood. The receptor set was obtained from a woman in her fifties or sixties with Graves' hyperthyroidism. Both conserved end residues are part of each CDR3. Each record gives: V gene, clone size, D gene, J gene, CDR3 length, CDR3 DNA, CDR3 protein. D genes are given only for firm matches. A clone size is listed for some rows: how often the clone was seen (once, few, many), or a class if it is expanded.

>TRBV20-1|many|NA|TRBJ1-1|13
TGCAGTGCTTGTCAGGGAACGAACACTGAAGCTTTCTTT
CSACQGTNTEAFF
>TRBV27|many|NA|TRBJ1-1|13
TGTGCCAGCAGTTTCAGGACGAACACTGAAGCTTTCTTT
CASSFRTNTEAFF
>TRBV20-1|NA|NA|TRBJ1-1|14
TGCAGTGCGCGGGGGACCAACCAGGGCACTGAAGCTTTCTTT
CSARGTNQGTEAFF
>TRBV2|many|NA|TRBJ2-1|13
TGTGCCAGCAGAGGAGGCCCAGGGAATGAGCAGTTCTTC
CASRGGPGNEQFF
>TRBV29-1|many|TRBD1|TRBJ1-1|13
TGCAGCGCCCCGGGACAGGGGGCGACTGAAGCTTTCTTT
CSAPGQGATEAFF
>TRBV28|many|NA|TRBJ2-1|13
TGTGCCAGCAGTCCCCCGTTAGGTGGAGAGCAGTTCTTC
CASSPPLGGEQFF
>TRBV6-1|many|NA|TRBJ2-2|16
TGTGCCAGCAGCCGCAGTCCAGGGGATGGGACCGGGGAGCTGTTTTTT
CASSRSPGDGTGELFF
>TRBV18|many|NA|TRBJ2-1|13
TGTGCCAGCTCACACGGACAGTGGGATGAGCAGTTCTTC
CASSHGQWDEQFF
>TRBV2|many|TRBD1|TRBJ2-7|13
TGTGCCAGCAGGACAGGGGTATCCTACGAGCAGTACTTC
CASRTGVSYEQYF
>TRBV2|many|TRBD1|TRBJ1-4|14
TGTGCCACCAGACCCGACAGGGGATGGGAAAAACTGTTTTTT
CATRPDRGWEKLFF
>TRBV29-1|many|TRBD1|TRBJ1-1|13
TGCAGCATAAAGGGGGCAATGAACACTGAAGCTTTCTTT
CSIKGAMNTEAFF
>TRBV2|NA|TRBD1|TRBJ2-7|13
TGTGCCAGCTCCGGGACAGGGCCTGGCGAGCAGTACTTC
CASSGTGPGEQYF
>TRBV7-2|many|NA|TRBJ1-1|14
TGTGCCAGCAGCTTGAGTCGGGTGAACACTGAAGCTTTCTTT
CASSLSRVNTEAFF
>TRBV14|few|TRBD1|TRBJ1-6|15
TGTGCCAGCAGCCAACTGAGAACAGGGGATTCACCCCTCCACTTT
CASSQLRTGDSPLHF
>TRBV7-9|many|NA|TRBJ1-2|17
TGTGCCAGCAGCCCCCATGATGCCGGGAGGGGAAACTATGGCTACACCTTC
CASSPHDAGRGNYGYTF
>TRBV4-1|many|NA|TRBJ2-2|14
TGCGCCAGCAGCCGGGGTCGTGGGACCGGGGAGCTGTTTTTT
CASSRGRGTGELFF
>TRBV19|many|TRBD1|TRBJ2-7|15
TGTGCCAGTAGTCGCGGGACAGGCTATTCCTACGAGCAGTACTTC
CASSRGTGYSYEQYF
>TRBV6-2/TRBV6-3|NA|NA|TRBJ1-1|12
TGTGCCAGCAGTTCAGGGGACCCTGAAGCTTTCTTT
CASSSGDPEAFF
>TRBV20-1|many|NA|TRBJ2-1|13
TGCAGTGCTAGAGATCCCTACTACAATGAGCAGTTCTTC
CSARDPYYNEQFF
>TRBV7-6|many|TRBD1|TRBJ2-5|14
TGTGCCAGCAGCTTCGGACAGGGTGGGGAGACCCAGTACTTC
CASSFGQGGETQYF
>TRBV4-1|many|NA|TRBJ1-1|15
TGCGCCAGCACCCAGGGAGAACCATTGAACACTGAAGCTTTCTTT
CASTQGEPLNTEAFF
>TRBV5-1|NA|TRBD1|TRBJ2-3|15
TGCGCCAGCAGCAGAATGGACAGGACGACAGATACGCAGTATTTT
CASSRMDRTTDTQYF
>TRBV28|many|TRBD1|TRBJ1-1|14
TGTGCCAGCAGTTGGGACAGAACGAACACTGAAGCTTTCTTT
CASSWDRTNTEAFF
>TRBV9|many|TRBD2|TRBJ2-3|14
TGTGCCACCTCCGGAGCGGGAGAAACAGATACGCAGTATTTT
CATSGAGETDTQYF
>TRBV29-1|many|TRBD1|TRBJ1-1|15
TGCAGCGTTGAATCGTCCGGGACAGTGAACACTGAAGCTTTCTTT
CSVESSGTVNTEAFF
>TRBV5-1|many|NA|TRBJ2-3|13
TGCGCCAGCAGCTTTAGGAAAACAGATACGCAGTATTTT
CASSFRKTDTQYF
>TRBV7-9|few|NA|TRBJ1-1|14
TGTGCCAGCAGCTACTACCGGGACACGGCTGAAGCTTTCTTT
CASSYYRDTAEAFF
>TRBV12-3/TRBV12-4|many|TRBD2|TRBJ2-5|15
TGTGCCAGCACCCTAGGACTAGCGGGAGCAGAGACCCAGTACTTC
CASTLGLAGAETQYF
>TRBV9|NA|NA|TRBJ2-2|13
TGTGCCAGCAGCGCCCCTAGTCCCGGGGAGCTGTTTTTT
CASSAPSPGELFF
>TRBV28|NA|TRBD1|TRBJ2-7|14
TGTGCCAGCAGCTTTGACAGGGTTGTTGGGGAGCAGTACTTC
CASSFDRVVGEQYF
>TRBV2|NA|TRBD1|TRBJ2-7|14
TGTGCCAGCAGTGAGGGGACAGGGTATGGCGAGCAGTACTTC
CASSEGTGYGEQYF
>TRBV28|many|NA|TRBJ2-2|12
TGTGCCAGCAGTTGGGATCCCGGGGAGCTGTTTTTT
CASSWDPGELFF